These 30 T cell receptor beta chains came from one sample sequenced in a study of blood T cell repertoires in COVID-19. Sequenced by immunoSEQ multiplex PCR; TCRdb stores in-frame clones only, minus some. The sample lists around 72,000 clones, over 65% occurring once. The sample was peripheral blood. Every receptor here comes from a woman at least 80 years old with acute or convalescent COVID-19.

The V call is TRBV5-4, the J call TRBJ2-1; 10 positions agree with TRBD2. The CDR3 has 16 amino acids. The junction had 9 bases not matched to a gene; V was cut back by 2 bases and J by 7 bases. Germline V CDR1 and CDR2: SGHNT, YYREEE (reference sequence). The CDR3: CASSFLAGVGTNEQFF. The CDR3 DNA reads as TGTGCCAGCAGCTTTCTAGCGGGAGTGGGTACGAATGAGCAGTTCTTC.

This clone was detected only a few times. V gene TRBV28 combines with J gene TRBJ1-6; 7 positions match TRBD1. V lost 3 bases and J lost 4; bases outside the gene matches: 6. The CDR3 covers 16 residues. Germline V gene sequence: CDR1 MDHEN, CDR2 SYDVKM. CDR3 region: CASSFSRGQYNSPLHF. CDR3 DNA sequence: TGTGCCAGCAGTTTTTCTCGGGGACAGTATAATTCACCCCTCCACTTT.

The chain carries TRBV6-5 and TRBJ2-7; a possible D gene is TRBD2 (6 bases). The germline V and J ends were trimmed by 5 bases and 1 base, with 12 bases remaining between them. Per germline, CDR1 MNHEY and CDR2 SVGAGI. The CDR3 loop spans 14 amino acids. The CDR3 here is CASSSGLYSYEQYF. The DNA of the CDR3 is TGTGCCAGCAGTAGCGGGCTCTATTCCTACGAGCAGTACTTC.

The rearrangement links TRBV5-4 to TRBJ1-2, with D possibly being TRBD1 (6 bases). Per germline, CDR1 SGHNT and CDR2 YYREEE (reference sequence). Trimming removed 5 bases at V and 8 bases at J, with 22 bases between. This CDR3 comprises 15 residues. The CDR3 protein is CASRTVGGRLRGYTF. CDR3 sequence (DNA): TGTGCCAGCAGGACCGTAGGGGGACGGCTTAGAGGCTACACCTTC. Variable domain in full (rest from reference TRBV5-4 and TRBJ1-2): ETGVTQSPTHLIKTRGQQVTLRCSSQSGHNTVSWYQQALGQGPQFIFQYYREEENGRGNFPPRFSGLQFPNYSSELNVNALELDDSALYLCASRTVGGRLRGYTFGSGTRLTVV.

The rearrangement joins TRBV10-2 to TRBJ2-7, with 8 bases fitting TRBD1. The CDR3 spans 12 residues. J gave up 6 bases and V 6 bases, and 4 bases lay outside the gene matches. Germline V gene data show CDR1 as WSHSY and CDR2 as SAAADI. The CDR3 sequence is CASRTGEREQYF. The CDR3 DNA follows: TGCGCCAGCAGGACAGGGGAACGCGAGCAGTACTTC.

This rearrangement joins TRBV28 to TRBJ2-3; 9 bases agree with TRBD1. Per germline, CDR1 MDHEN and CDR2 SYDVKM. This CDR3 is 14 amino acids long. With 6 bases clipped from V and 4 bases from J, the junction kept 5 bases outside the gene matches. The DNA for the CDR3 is TGTGCCAGCAGCTCAGGACAGGGGCCAGATACGCAGTATTTT. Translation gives CASSSGQGPDTQYF.

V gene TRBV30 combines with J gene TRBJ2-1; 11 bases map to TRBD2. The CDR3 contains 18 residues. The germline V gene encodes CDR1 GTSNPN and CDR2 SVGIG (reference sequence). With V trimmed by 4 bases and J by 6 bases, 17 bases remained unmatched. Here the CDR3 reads CAWNLVAGGPLRSNEQFF. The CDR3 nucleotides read TGTGCCTGGAATTTGGTAGCGGGAGGGCCTTTGAGGTCCAATGAGCAGTTCTTC.

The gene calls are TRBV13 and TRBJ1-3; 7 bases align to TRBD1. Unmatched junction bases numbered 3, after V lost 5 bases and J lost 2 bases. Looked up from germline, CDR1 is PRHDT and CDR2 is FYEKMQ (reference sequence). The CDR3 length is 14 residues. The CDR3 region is CASSPTGAGNTIYF. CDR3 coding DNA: TGTGCCAGCAGCCCAACAGGGGCTGGAAACACCATATATTTT.

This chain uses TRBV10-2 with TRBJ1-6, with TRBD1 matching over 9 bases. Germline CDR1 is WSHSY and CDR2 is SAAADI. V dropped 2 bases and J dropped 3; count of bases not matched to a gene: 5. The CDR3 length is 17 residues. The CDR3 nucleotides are TGCGCCAGCAGTGAGCCGGGGACAGGGAACTATAATTCACCCCTCCACTTT. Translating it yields CASSEPGTGNYNSPLHF.

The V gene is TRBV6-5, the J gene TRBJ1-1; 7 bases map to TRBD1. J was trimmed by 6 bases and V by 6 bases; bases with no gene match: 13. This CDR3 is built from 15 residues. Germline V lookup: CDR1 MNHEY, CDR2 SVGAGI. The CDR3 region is CASRETTGAWAEAFF. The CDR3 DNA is TGTGCCAGCAGGGAGACTACAGGGGCCTGGGCTGAAGCTTTCTTT.

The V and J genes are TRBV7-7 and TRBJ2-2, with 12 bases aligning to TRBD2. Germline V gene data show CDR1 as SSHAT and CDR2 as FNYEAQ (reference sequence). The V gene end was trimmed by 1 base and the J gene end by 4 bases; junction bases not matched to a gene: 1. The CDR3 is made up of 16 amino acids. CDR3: CASSLGTSGITGELFF. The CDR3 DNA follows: TGTGCCAGCAGCTTAGGGACTAGCGGGATCACCGGGGAGCTGTTTTTT.

CDR3 loop: CASSLYSAGGYGYTF. CDR3 DNA sequence: TGTGCCAGCAGCTTGTATTCGGCAGGGGGCTATGGCTACACCTTC. V gene TRBV5-8 combines with J gene TRBJ1-2, with 7 bases aligning to TRBD1. Germline V gene lookup returns CDR1 SGHTS and CDR2 YDEGEE. CDR3 length equals 15 residues. V lost 1 base to trimming and J lost 4 bases; unmatched junction nucleotides: 7.

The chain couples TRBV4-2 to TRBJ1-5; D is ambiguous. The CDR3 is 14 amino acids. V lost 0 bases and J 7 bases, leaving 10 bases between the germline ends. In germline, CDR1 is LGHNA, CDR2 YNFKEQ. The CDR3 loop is CASSQERVRQPQHF. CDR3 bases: TGTGCCAGCAGCCAAGAGCGGGTAAGACAGCCCCAGCATTTT.

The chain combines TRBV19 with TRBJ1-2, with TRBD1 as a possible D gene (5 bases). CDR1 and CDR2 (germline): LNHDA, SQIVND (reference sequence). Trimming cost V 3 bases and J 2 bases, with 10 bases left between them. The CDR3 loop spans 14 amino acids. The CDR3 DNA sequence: TGTGCCAGTAGTATCCCAGGGTCGAACTATGGCTACACCTTC. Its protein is CASSIPGSNYGYTF.

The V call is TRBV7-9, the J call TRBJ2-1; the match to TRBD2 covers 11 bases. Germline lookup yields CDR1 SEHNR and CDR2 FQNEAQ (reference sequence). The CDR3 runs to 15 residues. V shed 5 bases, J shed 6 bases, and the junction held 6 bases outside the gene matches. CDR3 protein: CASSLSGGAPNEQFF. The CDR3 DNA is TGTGCCAGCAGCCTTAGCGGGGGGGCCCCCAATGAGCAGTTCTTC.

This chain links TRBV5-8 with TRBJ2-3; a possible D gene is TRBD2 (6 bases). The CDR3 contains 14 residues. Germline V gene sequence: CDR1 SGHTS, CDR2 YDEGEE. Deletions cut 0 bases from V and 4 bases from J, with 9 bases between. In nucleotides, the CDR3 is TGTGCCAGCAGCTTGGGGAGGGCGCCAGATACGCAGTATTTT. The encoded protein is CASSLGRAPDTQYF.

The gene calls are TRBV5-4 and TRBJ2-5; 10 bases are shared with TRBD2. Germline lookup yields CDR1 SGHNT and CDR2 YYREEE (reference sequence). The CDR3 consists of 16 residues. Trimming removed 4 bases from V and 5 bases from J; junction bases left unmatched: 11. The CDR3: CASSRPIAGGGETQYF. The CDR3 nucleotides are TGTGCCAGCAGCCGACCTATAGCGGGGGGCGGGGAGACCCAGTACTTC.

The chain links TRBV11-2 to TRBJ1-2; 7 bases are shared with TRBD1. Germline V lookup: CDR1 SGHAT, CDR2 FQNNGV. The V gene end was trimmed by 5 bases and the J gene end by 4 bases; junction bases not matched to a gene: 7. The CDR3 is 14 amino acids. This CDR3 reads CASSARDRSYGYTF. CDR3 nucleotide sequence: TGTGCCAGCAGCGCTAGGGACAGAAGCTATGGCTACACCTTC. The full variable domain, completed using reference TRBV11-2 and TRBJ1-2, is EAGVAQSPRYKIIEKRQSVAFWCNPISGHATLYWYQQILGQGPKLLIQFQNNGVVDDSQLPKDRFSAERLKGVDSTLKIQPAKLEDSAVYLCASSARDRSYGYTFGSGTRLTVV.

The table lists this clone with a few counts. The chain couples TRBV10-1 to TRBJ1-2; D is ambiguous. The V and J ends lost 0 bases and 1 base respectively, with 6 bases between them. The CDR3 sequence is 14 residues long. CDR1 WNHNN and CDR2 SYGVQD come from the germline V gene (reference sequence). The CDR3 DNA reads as TGCGCCAGCAGTGAGTCGGGCCGTAACTATGGCTACACCTTC. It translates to CASSESGRNYGYTF.

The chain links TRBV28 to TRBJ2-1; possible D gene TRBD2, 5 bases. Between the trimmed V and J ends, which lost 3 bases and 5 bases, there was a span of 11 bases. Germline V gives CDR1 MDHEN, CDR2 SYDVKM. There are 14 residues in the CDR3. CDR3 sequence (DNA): TGTGCCAGCAGTTTTGAGTCCGGGAACAATGAGCAGTTCTTC. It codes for CASSFESGNNEQFF.

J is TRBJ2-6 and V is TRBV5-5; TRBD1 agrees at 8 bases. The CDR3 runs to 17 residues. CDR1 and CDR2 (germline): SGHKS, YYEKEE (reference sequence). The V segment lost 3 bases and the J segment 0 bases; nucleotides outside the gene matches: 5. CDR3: CASSSGQGGSGANVLTF. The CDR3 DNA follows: TGTGCCAGCAGCTCCGGACAGGGTGGCTCTGGGGCCAACGTCCTGACTTTC. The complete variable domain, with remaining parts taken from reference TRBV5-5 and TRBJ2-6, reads DAGVTQSPTHLIKTRGQQVTLRCSPISGHKSVSWYQQVLGQGPQFIFQYYEKEERGRGNFPDRFSARQFPNYSSELNVNALLLGDSALYLCASSSGQGGSGANVLTFGAGSRLTVL.

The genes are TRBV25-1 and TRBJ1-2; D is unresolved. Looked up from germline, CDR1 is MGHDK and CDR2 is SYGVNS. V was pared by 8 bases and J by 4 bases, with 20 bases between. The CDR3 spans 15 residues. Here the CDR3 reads CASGEPGRTIYGYTF. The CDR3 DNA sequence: TGTGCCAGCGGGGAGCCGGGCCGCACCATCTATGGCTACACCTTC.

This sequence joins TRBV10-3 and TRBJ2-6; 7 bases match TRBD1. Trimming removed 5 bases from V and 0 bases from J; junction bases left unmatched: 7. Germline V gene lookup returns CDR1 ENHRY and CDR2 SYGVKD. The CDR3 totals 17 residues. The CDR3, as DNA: TGTGCCATCAGTTGGGACAGCGTCCCCTCTGGGGCCAACGTCCTGACTTTC. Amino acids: CAISWDSVPSGANVLTF.

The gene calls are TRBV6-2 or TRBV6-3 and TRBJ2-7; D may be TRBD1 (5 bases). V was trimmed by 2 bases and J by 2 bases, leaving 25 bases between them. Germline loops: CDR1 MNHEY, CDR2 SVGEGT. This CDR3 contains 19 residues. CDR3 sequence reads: CASSYPTSLSGKLTYEQYF. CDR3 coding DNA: TGTGCCAGCAGTTACCCAACGAGCCTATCAGGGAAACTGACCTACGAGCAGTACTTC.

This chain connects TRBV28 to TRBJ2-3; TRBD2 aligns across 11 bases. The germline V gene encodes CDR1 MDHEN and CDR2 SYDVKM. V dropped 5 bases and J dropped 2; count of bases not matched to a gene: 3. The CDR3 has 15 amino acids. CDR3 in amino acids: CASSLAGGNTDTQYF. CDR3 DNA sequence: TGTGCCAGCAGTCTAGCGGGAGGAAACACAGATACGCAGTATTTT.

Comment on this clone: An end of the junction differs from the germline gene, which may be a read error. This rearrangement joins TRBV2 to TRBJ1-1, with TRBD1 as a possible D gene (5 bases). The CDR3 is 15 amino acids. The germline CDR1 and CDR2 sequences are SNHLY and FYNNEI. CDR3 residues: CASSEGARRNTEAFF. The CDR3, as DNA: TGTGCCAGCAGCGAAGGGGCCCGAAGGAACACTGAAGCTTTCTTT.

The CDR3 nucleotides read TGTGCCAGCAGGGCGGACAGGAAAAACATTCAGTACTTC. This codes for CASRADRKNIQYF. The chain links TRBV12-3 or TRBV12-4 to TRBJ2-4, with 7 bases identical to TRBD1. The CDR3 runs to 13 residues. Trimming removed 6 bases from V and 4 bases from J; junction bases left unmatched: 3.

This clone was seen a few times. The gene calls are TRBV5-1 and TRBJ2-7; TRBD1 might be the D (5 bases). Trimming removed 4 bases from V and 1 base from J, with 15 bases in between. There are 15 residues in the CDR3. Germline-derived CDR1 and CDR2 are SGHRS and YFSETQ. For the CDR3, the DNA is TGCGCCAGCAGCGCCCAGGGTCTCACTTCCTACGAGCAGTACTTC. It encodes CASSAQGLTSYEQYF.

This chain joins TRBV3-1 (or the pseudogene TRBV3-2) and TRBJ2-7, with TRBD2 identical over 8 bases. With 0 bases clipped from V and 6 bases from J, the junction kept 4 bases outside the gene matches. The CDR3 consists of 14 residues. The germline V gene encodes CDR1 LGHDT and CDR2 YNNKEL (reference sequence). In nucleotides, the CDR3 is TGTGCCAGCAGCCAAGATTCGGGAGGGCGCGAGCAGTACTTC. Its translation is CASSQDSGGREQYF.

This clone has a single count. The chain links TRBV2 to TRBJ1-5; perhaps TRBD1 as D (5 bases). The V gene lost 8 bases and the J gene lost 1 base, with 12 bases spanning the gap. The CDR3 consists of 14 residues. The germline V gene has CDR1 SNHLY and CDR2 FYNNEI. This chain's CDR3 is CASSPRGSNQPQHF. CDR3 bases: TGTGCCAGCTCCCCAAGGGGAAGCAATCAGCCCCAGCATTTT. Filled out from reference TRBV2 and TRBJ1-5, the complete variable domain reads EPEVTQTPSHQVTQMGQEVILRCVPISNHLYFYWYRQILGQKVEFLVSFYNNEISEKSEIFDDQFSVERPDGSNFTLKIRSTKLEDSAMYFCASSPRGSNQPQHFGDGTRLSIL.